This note documents a single T cell receptor beta chain sequence. Its target is unknown. The TCR beta cDNA libraries contained unique molecular identifiers. TCRdb independently ran MiXCR on the PCR reads; one entry per CDR3 protein. The table lists 350,000 to 450,000 distinct CDR3 sequences, about a third of them singletons. This entry is derived from a study of post-analysis software for immune sequencing data. At the level of the study: In terms of disease course, relapsing-remitting, secondary progressive and progressive-relapsing multiple sclerosis were included. Regarding the study as a whole: F-measure co-clustering was strong for batch-matched samples. Higher frequency in patients than in controls was seen for roughly five TRBV segments, with TRBV5-6, TRBV5-1 and TRBV20-1 among them. Controls' normalized Chao1 diversity significantly exceeded that of multiple sclerosis patients.

The CDR3 is 16 amino acids. Germline lookup yields CDR1 MNHEY and CDR2 SMNVEV (reference sequence). Between the trimmed V and J ends, which lost 5 bases and 0 bases, there was a span of 17 bases. The chain joins TRBV27 to TRBJ2-7; D perhaps matches TRBD2 (6 bases). The sequence derives from a girl aged 5 to 17 with multiple sclerosis. The specimen sequenced was blood. The CDR3 is CASSPGLFPSSYEQYF. In nucleotides, the CDR3 is TGTGCCAGCAGTCCCGGACTATTTCCGAGCTCCTACGAGCAGTACTTC.